This T cell receptor beta chain stems from a study of blood T cells in healthy people across ages. The CDR3 has 12 residues. CDR1 MNHEY and CDR2 SMNVEV come from the germline V gene (reference sequence). With 3 bases removed from V and 6 bases from J, the gap between germline ends came to 9 bases. The study's findings and limits: More naive CD4+ cells and higher diversity were found in long-lived than in aged donors.

The use of a sample-barcoded 5' primer and a J-beta primer mix characterized a second PCR of about 7 to 12 cycles. TCRdb re-derived calls from the 5' RACE reads in MiXCR, one entry per CDR3 protein. The sample contains some 1.4 million distinct CDR3 sequences, roughly 45% of which appear only once. A few counts support this clonotype. No antigen is known for it. Sequenced material: blood. The TCR was taken from a woman aged 18-29 years in good health. V gene TRBV27 combines with J gene TRBJ2-7; D is ambiguous. The CDR3: CASSFDGLEQYF. The CDR3 DNA is TGTGCCAGCAGTTTCGACGGGCTCGAGCAGTACTTC.